The entry below gives a single TCR beta chain sequence along with its context. Its antigen is unidentified. Here immunoSEQ multiplex PCR was the method, and the copy in TCRdb shows in-frame clones only, minus some. The sample yields 100,000 or so clones, around 91% seen once. The sample comes from a study of OX40 agonist ivuxolimab in advanced cancers. Broader study findings: The antigen specificity of the peripheral T cells (those that were expanded) was not determined.

The CDR3 length is 13 residues. V dropped 7 bases and J dropped 4; count of bases not matched to a gene: 4. Germline CDR1 GTSNPN, CDR2 SVGIG (reference sequence). Sequenced material: CD4+ or CD8+ T cells sorted from blood, taken in a trial of the OX40 agonist ivuxolimab. This clonotype was obtained from an adult with an advanced solid tumor such as melanoma, head and neck, liver or kidney cancer. The chain combines TRBV30 with TRBJ2-1, with 10 bases lining up with TRBD2. The CDR3 spells CALASGGYNEQFF. The CDR3 coding sequence is TGTGCCTTGGCTAGCGGGGGTTACAATGAGCAGTTCTTC.